The rows below give T cell receptor beta chains drawn from one sample of a study of blood T cell repertoires in COVID-19. Assay: immunoSEQ multiplex PCR; the TCRdb copy retains only in-frame clones and omits some. This sample yields roughly 480,000 clones, of which roughly 87% are seen a single time; roughly 0.92% belongs to the top ten. The sequenced sample consisted of peripheral blood. Receptor source: a man younger than 35 with COVID-19, enrolled during active disease. The CDR3 runs from the conserved cysteine through the conserved F or W.

v_gene: TRBV7-3; j_gene: TRBJ2-2; len: 15; CDR3aa: CASSLTGGRTGELFF
v_gene: TRBV13; j_gene: TRBJ1-1; len: 12; CDR3aa: CASSQPDSEAFF
v_gene: TRBV6-6; j_gene: TRBJ2-7; len: 15; CDR3aa: CASSSRTGERGEQYF
v_gene: TRBV30; j_gene: TRBJ2-7; len: 13; CDR3aa: CAWSVHREYEQYF
v_gene: TRBV6-6; j_gene: TRBJ2-1; len: 15; CDR3aa: CASSYSERGPNEQFF
v_gene: TRBV5-4; j_gene: TRBJ2-5; len: 12; CDR3aa: CASSFGQETQYF
v_gene: TRBV5-1; j_gene: TRBJ2-7; len: 15; CDR3aa: CASSSRGGLQDEQYF
v_gene: TRBV5-5; j_gene: TRBJ2-1; len: 15; CDR3aa: CASSPQAGVYNEQFF
v_gene: TRBV6-6; j_gene: TRBJ2-1; len: 13; CDR3aa: CASRPRDTHEQFF
v_gene: TRBV11-2; j_gene: TRBJ2-1; len: 16; CDR3aa: CASSLGAGGVWVEQFF
v_gene: TRBV7-9; j_gene: TRBJ2-7; len: 12; CDR3aa: CASSPGGYEQYF
v_gene: TRBV7-9; j_gene: TRBJ1-4; len: 14; CDR3aa: CASSFEGVEEKLFF